These T cell receptor beta chains were read from a single sample in a study of post-analysis software for immune sequencing data. TCRdb re-called the PCR reads through MiXCR, storing one row per CDR3 protein. This repertoire shows about 500,000 distinct CDR3 sequences, roughly 45% found once; its top ten account for 12%. Sequenced input: blood. These receptor sequences come from a girl aged 10 to 17 with multiple sclerosis. Both conserved end residues are part of each CDR3. The D gene is left open where the match is weak. Not all rows give a size; the values are once, few, many and, for expanded clones, a class.

TRBD2,TRBV7-7,NA,TRBJ2-3,TGTGCTAGCAGCGTTAGCGGGAGCACAGATACGCAGTATTTT,CASSVSGSTDTQYF
TRBD1,TRBV20-1,few,TRBJ2-7,TGCAGTGCCGAGGACAGGGGCCTCTCCTACGAGCAGTACTTC,CSAEDRGLSYEQYF
NA,TRBV10-3,NA,TRBJ2-1,TGTGCCATCAGTGCACTAGCCGGAGGGGACAATGAGCAGTTCTTC,CAISALAGGDNEQFF
NA,TRBV29-1,NA,TRBJ1-2,TGCAGCGTTCGGGCAGGGGTAAACTATGGCTACACCTTC,CSVRAGVNYGYTF
TRBD2,TRBV5-1,NA,TRBJ2-1,TGCGCCAGCAGCGTGACCACCTCAGCGGGAGGGCCAGTCGGTGAGCAGTTCTTC,CASSVTTSAGGPVGEQFF
NA,TRBV6-2/TRBV6-3,NA,TRBJ2-7,TGTGCCAGCAGCCGCCCCATGGGGTTAGCTGGAACCAACCACGAGCAGTACTTC,CASSRPMGLAGTNHEQYF
NA,TRBV12-3/TRBV12-4,few,TRBJ2-7,TGTGCCAGCAGTCGGGACAACGGCTACGAGCAGTACTTC,CASSRDNGYEQYF
NA,TRBV7-6,few,TRBJ2-5,TGTGCCAGCAGCTTAATTTACAGGAAAGAGACCCAGTACTTC,CASSLIYRKETQYF
TRBD2,TRBV5-1,few,TRBJ2-5,TGCGCCAGCAGCCGATTGGGACTAGCGGGCCTCCAAGAGACCCAGTACTTC,CASSRLGLAGLQETQYF
TRBD2,TRBV5-1,NA,TRBJ2-5,TGCGCCAGCAGCTGGACGACCCCCAACCCGGGACTAGCTGTAACCCAGTACTTC,CASSWTTPNPGLAVTQYF
TRBD2,TRBV6-2/TRBV6-3,few,TRBJ2-1,TGTGCCAGCAGGCCTAGCGGGAGGGCGACGGGGTCCTACAATGAGCAGTTCTTC,CASRPSGRATGSYNEQFF
TRBD1,TRBV20-1,NA,TRBJ2-1,TGCAGTGCTACGGGACAGGGGGGTACTGGTGAGCAGTTCTTC,CSATGQGGTGEQFF
TRBD1,TRBV5-1,NA,TRBJ1-2,TGCGCCAGCAGCTTGAACGCAGGGGGGGACTATGGCTACACCTTC,CASSLNAGGDYGYTF
NA,TRBV6-6,NA,TRBJ1-1,TGTGCCAGCAGTTACGCCCAGAACACTGAAGCTTTCTTT,CASSYAQNTEAFF
NA,TRBV5-1,NA,TRBJ2-2,TGCGCCAGCAGCTCGGAAGCGTACACCGGGGAGCTGTTTTTT,CASSSEAYTGELFF
NA,TRBV7-3,NA,TRBJ2-5,TGTGCCAGCAGCTTAACGTTCAGTGCTGGGGAGACCCAGTACTTC,CASSLTFSAGETQYF